The T cell receptor (beta chain) under discussion was sequenced for a study of cytomegalovirus exposure and HLA in healthy donors. Study background: As released early, the data held roughly 85 million unique TCRs from HLA-typed donors. Points from the study as a whole: An analysis done earlier found most TCR beta V segments productive about 87% or about 30% of the time.

In germline, CDR1 is LGHNA, CDR2 YSLEER. The ends lost 4 bases at V and 4 bases at J; junction bases unmatched: 4. CDR3 length: 15 amino acids. The PCR ran on 60 Vbeta and 13 Jbeta primers. Using immunoSEQ multiplex PCR, the repertoire was profiled, and TCRdb retains in-frame clones only, with some absent. Seen here are some 120,000 clones, 83% observed once, and the top ten hold over 3%. Details on this clone: The antigen is not known.

The TCR originated in a middle-aged woman in good health and CMV-seropositive. Sequenced: PBMCs. This rearrangement joins TRBV4-3 to TRBJ1-2; TRBD1 agrees at 12 bases. CDR3 nucleotide sequence: TGCGCCAGCAGCCGAGGGACAGGGGGCGCCTATGGCTACACCTTC. It encodes CASSRGTGGAYGYTF.